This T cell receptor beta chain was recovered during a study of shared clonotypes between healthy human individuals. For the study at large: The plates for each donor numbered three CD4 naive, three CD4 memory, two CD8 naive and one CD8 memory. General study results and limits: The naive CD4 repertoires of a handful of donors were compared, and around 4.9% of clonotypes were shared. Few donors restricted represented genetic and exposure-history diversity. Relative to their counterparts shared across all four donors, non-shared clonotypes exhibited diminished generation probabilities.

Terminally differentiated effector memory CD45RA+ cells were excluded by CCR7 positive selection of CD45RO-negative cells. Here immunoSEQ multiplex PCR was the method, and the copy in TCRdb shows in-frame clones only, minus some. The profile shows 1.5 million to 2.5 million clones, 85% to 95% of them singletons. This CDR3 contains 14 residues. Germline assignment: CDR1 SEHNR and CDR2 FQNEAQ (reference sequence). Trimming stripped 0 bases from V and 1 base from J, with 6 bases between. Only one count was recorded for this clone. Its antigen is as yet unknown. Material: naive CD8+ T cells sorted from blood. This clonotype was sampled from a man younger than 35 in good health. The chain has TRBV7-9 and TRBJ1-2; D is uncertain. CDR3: CASSLAAGNYGYTF. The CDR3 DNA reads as TGTGCCAGCAGCTTAGCCGCGGGTAACTATGGCTACACCTTC.